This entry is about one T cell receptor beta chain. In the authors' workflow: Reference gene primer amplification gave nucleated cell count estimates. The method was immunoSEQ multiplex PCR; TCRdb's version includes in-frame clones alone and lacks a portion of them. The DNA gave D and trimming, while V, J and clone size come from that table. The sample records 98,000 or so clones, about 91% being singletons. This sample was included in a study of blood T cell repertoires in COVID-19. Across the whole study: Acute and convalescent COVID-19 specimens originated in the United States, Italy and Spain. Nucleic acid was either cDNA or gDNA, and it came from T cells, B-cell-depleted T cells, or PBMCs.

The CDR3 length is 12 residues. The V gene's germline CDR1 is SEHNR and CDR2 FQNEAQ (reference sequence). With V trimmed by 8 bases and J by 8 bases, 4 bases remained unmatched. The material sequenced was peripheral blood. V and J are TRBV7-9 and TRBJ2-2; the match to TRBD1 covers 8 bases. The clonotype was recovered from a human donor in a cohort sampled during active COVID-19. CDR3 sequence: CASQGASGELFF. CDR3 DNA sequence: TGTGCCAGCCAGGGGGCATCGGGGGAGCTGTTTTTT.